This passage covers 13 T cell receptor beta chains from one sample sequenced in a study of blood T cell repertoires in COVID-19. Clones were read by immunoSEQ multiplex PCR, and TCRdb kept only the in-frame ones, dropping some. The sample records a few hundred thousand clones, more than 85% being singletons. Sequencing was done on a sample of peripheral blood. Receptor source: a person between 18 and 30 years old with COVID-19, enrolled during active disease.

This clone was recorded only once. The chain recombines TRBV1 with TRBJ2-7; the D segment call TRBD1 is taken from the table without a DNA check. TRBV1 counts as a pseudogene. The CDR3 consists of 18 residues. DNA of the CDR3: TGCACCAGCAGCCAAGACAATTTGGGAGCCAGGGGCGTCTACGAGCAGTACTTC. It codes for CTSSQDNLGARGVYEQYF.

The chain recombines TRBV20-1 with TRBJ2-1; unclear D gene. Germline loops: CDR1 DFQATT, CDR2 SNEGSKA (reference sequence). CDR3 size: 11 residues. V was shortened by 2 bases and J by 7 bases, with 6 bases between the two germline ends. The CDR3 here is CSARLRNEQFF. The CDR3, as DNA: TGCAGTGCTAGACTAAGAAATGAGCAGTTCTTC.

The chain has TRBV7-9 and TRBJ2-1; 16 positions agree with TRBD2. In germline, CDR1 is SEHNR, CDR2 FQNEAQ (reference sequence). Losses at the gene ends were 4 bases for V and 8 bases for J; bases not matched to a gene: 14. The CDR3 is 19 residues long. CDR3 DNA: TGTGCCAGCAGCTCCCCGGGACTAGCGGGAGGGGAGGCCGGGGATGAGCAGTTCTTC. Translation gives CASSSPGLAGGEAGDEQFF.

The chain carries TRBV25-1 and TRBJ1-4, with 8 bases identical to TRBD1. Unmatched junction bases numbered 8, after V lost 6 bases and J lost 8 bases. CDR1 MGHDK and CDR2 SYGVNS come from the germline V gene. This CDR3 comprises 14 residues. The CDR3 sequence: CASSAGGAGEKLFF. CDR3 bases: TGTGCCAGCAGCGCAGGGGGCGCTGGGGAAAAACTGTTTTTT. The full variable domain, its missing parts supplied by reference TRBV25-1 and TRBJ1-4, is EADIYQTPRYLVIGTGKKITLECSQTMGHDKMYWYQQDPGMELHLIHYSYGVNSTEKGDLSSESTVSRIRTEHFPLTLESARPSHTSQYLCASSAGGAGEKLFFGSGTQLSVL.

The chain has TRBV29-1 and TRBJ2-1, with a possible D match to TRBD2 (6 bases). With 4 bases removed from V and 7 bases from J, the gap between germline ends came to 11 bases. Germline lookup yields CDR1 SQVTM and CDR2 ANQGSEA. The CDR3 contains 12 residues. Here the CDR3 DNA reads TGCAGCGTTGTGTCAGGGAGGAATGAGCAGTTCTTC. This translates into CSVVSGRNEQFF.

This rearrangement joins TRBV6-1 to TRBJ1-6; D gene uncertain. Germline CDR1 reads MNHNS; CDR2 reads SASEGT. V was shortened by 0 bases and J by 3 bases, with 15 bases between the two germline ends. This CDR3 contains 18 residues. Here the CDR3 DNA reads TGTGCCAGCAGTGAAGCGCTTCCGTGGTCGGTCTATAATTCACCCCTCCACTTT. This encodes CASSEALPWSVYNSPLHF.

The V gene is TRBV24-1, the J gene TRBJ2-1; 8 bases are shared with TRBD2. Looked up from germline, CDR1 is KGHDR and CDR2 is SFDVKD. With 9 bases clipped from V and 10 bases from J, the junction kept 4 bases outside the gene matches. This CDR3 is built from 11 residues. CDR3 in DNA: TGTGCCACCGGAGGCGGGGGGGAGCAGTTCTTC. Translating gives CATGGGGEQFF.

The chain is built from TRBV27 and TRBJ1-5; TRBD1 is a possible D gene (6 bases). This CDR3 spans 14 amino acids. Trimming shortened V by 5 bases and J by 3 bases, and 11 bases separated the two germline ends. CDR1 MNHEY and CDR2 SMNVEV come from the germline V gene (reference sequence). Written as DNA, the CDR3 is TGTGCCAGCAGTGACGGACAGTCCAATCAGCCCCAGCATTTT. It translates to CASSDGQSNQPQHF.

V gene TRBV18 combines with J gene TRBJ1-1; D is possibly TRBD1 (6 bases). Germline loops: CDR1 KGHSH, CDR2 LQKENI. CDR3 length equals 15 residues. With 0 bases removed from V and 4 bases from J, the gap between germline ends came to 12 bases. The CDR3 DNA follows: TGTGCCAGCTCACCACCTAGTAGAGGGGGCACTGAAGCTTTCTTT. Translation gives CASSPPSRGGTEAFF. The full variable domain, rest sourced from reference TRBV18 and TRBJ1-1, is NAGVMQNPRHLVRRRGQEARLRCSPMKGHSHVYWYRQLPEEGLKFMVYLQKENIIDESGMPKERFSAEFPKEGPSILRIQQVVRGDSAAYFCASSPPSRGGTEAFFGQGTRLTVV.

This clone was counted between two and nine times. This rearrangement joins TRBV4-3 to TRBJ2-3; no definite D call. Trimming stripped 4 bases from V and 3 bases from J, with 11 bases between. Germline values: CDR1 LGHNA, CDR2 YSLEER. This CDR3 spans 14 amino acids. The CDR3 is CASSRDSRTDTQYF. The CDR3 coding sequence is TGCGCCAGCAGCCGAGATAGCCGAACAGATACGCAGTATTTT.

The gene calls are TRBV6-2 or TRBV6-3 and TRBJ2-7; D not resolved. With 4 bases removed from V and 9 bases from J, the gap between germline ends came to 22 bases. CDR1 and CDR2 from the germline V gene are MNHEY and SVGEGT. CDR3 size: 15 residues. CDR3 nucleotide sequence: TGTGCCAGCAGTTTAGAAACAGCCACCTTGTCTGGGCAGTACTTC. It codes for CASSLETATLSGQYF.

This clone appeared once. The V gene is TRBV4-2, the J gene TRBJ2-7, with D possibly TRBD2 on 5 matching bases. From germline, CDR1 is LGHNA and CDR2 YNFKEQ. Trimming took off 0 bases at V and 2 bases at J, with 11 bases between the two ends. CDR3 length: 15 residues. The CDR3 sequence: CASSQDQAGPYEQYF. The CDR3 DNA sequence: TGTGCCAGCAGCCAAGATCAGGCGGGCCCCTACGAGCAGTACTTC.

The V call is TRBV9, the J call TRBJ1-5; 9 nucleotides align to TRBD1. Germline assignment: CDR1 SGDLS and CDR2 YYNGEE. With V trimmed by 2 bases and J by 4 bases, 4 bases remained unmatched. CDR3 length: 15 amino acids. The CDR3 region has the DNA TGTGCCAGCAGCGTGGGGACAGGGTTTAATCAGCCCCAGCATTTT. It is translated as CASSVGTGFNQPQHF.